This T cell receptor beta chain derives from a study of control samples from healthy donors and cancer patients. TCRdb keeps only in-frame clones here, not all; method: immunoSEQ multiplex PCR. The table lists over 50,000 clones, about 80% of them singletons. V was trimmed by 2 bases and J by 6 bases, leaving 11 bases between them. Looked up from germline, CDR1 is LGHDT and CDR2 is YNNKEL (reference sequence). CDR3 length: 13 residues. The sequence was collected from a man between 65 and 79 years old in good health. The chain is built from TRBV3-1 (or the pseudogene TRBV3-2) and TRBJ2-7; D is tentatively TRBD1 or TRBD2 (5 bases each). Sequenced sample: blood. This CDR3 is CASSQQYGGEQYF. In nucleotides, the CDR3 is TGTGCCAGCAGCCAACAATATGGGGGCGAGCAGTACTTC.